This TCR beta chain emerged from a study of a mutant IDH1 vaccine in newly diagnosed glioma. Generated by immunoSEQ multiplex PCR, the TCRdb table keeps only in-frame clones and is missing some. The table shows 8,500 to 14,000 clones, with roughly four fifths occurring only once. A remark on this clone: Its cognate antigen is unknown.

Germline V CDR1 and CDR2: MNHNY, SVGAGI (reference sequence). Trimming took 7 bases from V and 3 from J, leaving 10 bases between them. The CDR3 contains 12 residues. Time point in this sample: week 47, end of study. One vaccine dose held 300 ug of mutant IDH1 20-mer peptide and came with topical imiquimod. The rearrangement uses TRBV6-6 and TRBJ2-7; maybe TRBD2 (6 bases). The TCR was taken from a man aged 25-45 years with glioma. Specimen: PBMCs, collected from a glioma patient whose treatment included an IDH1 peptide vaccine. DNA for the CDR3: TGTGCCAGCACCGGGAGAAGCTACGAGCAGTACTTC. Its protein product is CASTGRSYEQYF.